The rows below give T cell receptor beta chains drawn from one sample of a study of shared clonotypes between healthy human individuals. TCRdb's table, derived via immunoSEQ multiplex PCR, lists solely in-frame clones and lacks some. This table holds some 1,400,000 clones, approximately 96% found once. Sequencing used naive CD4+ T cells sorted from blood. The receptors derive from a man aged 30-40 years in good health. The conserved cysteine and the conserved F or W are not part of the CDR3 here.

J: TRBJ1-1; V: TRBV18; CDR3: ASSRIGTEAF
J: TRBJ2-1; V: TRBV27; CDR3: ASSLLSGSTRSEQF
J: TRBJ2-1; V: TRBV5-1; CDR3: ASSWGGGEGNEQF
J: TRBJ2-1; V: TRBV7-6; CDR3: ASSLAGGPYEQF
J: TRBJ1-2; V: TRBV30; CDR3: AWTVGGTGYT
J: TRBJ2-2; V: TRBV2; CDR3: ASSARLAQNTGELF
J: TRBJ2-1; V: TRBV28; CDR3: ASSPSSGSYNEQF
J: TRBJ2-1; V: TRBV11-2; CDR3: ASSLGSSNEQF
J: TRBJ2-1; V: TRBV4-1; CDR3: ASSQEGASGTISYNEQF
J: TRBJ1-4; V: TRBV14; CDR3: ASSQEIGGTYEKLF
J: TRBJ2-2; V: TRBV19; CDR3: ASISRREGWELF
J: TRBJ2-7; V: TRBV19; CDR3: ASSRDSYEQY
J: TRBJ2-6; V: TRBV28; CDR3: ASTLGGAVGANVLT
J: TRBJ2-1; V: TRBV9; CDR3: ASSIRDDQRYEQF
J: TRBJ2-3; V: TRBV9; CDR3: ASSGKPGTLRDTQY
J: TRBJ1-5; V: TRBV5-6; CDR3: ASSFFDFSYQPQH
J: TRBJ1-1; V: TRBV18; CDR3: ASSPKSGGGRTEAF
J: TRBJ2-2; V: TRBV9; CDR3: ASSVTSVENTGELF
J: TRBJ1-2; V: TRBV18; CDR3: ASSPLDRTSGYGYT
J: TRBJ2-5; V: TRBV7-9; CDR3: ASSLAGRLEETQY
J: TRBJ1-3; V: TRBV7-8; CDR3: ASSFSSSSGNTIY
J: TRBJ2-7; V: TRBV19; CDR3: ASSPPGRGIYEQY
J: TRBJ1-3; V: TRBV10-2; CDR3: ASSDPGQASGNTIY
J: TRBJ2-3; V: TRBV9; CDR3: ASSVLSSSTDTQY
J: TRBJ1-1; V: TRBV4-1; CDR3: ASRQPGQNTEAF
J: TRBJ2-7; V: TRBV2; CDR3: ASSGGRQSYEQY
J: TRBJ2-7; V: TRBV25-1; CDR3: ASSAPLQEQY
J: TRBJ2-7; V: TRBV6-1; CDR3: ASSETGRYEQY
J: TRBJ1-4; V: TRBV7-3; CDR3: ASSRRPGEKLF
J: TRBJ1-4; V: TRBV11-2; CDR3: ASSLTRGGTNEKLF
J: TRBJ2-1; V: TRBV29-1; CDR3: SAIAGGPF
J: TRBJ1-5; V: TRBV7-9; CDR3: ASSGMGPTSNQPQH
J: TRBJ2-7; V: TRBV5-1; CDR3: ASRPIAGNYEQY
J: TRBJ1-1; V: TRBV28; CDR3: ASSFGTGRNTEAF
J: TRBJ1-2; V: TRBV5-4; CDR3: ASSSGRLFNYGYT
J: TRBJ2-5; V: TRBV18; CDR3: ASSPVTGGGLQETQY
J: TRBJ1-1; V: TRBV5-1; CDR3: ASSAGTVTEAF
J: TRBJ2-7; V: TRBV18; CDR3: ASSLGPNPGQRTIYEQY
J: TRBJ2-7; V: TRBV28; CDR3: ASSSPGRVSYEQY
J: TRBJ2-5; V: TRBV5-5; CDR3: ASSLAGGGETQY
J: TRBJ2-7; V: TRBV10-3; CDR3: AMAASRTYEQY
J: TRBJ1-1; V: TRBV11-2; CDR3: ASSSRTGNSEAF
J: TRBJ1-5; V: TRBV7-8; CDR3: ASSLTGTVPRPQH
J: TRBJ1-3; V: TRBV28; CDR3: ASGAGGNTIY
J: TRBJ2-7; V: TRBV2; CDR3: ASSLAWGEQY
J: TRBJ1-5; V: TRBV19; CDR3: ASSPRPISSHANSNQPQH
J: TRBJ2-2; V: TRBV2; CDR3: ASSGRTEGGSVTGELF
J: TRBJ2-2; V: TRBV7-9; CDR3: ASSFTSGRRTGELF
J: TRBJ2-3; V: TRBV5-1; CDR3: ASSRSDRGSADTQY
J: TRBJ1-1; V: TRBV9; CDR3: ASGGQGNTEAF
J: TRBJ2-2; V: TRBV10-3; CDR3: AISESSGNTGELF
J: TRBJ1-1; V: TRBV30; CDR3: AWEQAGGTEAF
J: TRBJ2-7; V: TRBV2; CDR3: ASGQDLYEQY
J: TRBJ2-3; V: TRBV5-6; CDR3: ASSHLLGGSTTDTQY